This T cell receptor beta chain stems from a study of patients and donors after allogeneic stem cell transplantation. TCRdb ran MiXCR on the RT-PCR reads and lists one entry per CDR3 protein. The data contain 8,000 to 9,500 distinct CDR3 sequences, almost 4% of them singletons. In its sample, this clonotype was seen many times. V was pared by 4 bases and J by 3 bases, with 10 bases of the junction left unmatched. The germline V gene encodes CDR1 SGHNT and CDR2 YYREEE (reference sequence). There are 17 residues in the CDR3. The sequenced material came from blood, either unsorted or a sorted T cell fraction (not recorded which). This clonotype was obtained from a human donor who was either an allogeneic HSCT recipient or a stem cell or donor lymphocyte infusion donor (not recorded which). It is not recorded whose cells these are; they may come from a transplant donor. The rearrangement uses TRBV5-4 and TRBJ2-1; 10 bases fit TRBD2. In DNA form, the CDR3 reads TGTGCCAGCAGCACTGGGGTGAGCGGGAGGGTCTACAATGAGCAGTTCTTC. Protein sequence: CASSTGVSGRVYNEQFF. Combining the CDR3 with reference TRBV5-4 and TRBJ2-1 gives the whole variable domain ETGVTQSPTHLIKTRGQQVTLRCSSQSGHNTVSWYQQALGQGPQFIFQYYREEENGRGNFPPRFSGLQFPNYSSELNVNALELDDSALYLCASSTGVSGRVYNEQFFGPGTRLTVL.